The 7 T cell receptor beta chains presented below share a single source sample, sequenced in a study of shared clonotypes between healthy human individuals. Repertoires were generated with immunoSEQ multiplex PCR, while TCRdb's copy carries only in-frame clones and drops some. The table records 2.5 million or so clones, about 92% of them present only once. The sample taken for sequencing was naive CD4+ T cells sorted from blood. Subset: CD45RA+ positively selected. These receptors all stem from a man aged 18 to 29 in good health.

This clone was counted once. The rearrangement links TRBV14 to TRBJ2-7; a weak D match, TRBD1 (6 bases). This CDR3 has 16 residues. CDR1 is SGHDN, CDR2 FVKESK, per germline. Trimming left V 1 base short and J 1 base short, with 14 bases between. DNA of the CDR3: TGTGCCAGCAGCCAAGGGGGGCAGGGAAAATCCTACGAGCAGTACTTC. This sequence encodes CASSQGGQGKSYEQYF.

The gene calls are TRBV7-8 and TRBJ1-2; D gene uncertain. The V gene's germline CDR1 is SGHVS and CDR2 FQNEAQ. V lost 5 bases and J 13 bases, leaving 14 bases between the germline ends. The CDR3 spans 11 residues. CDR3 in DNA: TGTGCCAGCAGCCGGACGCCGTTGGTCACCTTC. Translation: CASSRTPLVTF.

V gene TRBV5-1 combines with J gene TRBJ1-4; no reliable D call. Germline V gives CDR1 SGHRS, CDR2 YFSETQ. Trimming removed 0 bases from V and 6 bases from J, with 9 bases in between. CDR3 length: 14 amino acids. In nucleotides, the CDR3 is TGCGCCAGCAGCTTGGACGGCAATTATGAAAAACTGTTTTTT. The encoded protein is CASSLDGNYEKLFF. The variable domain in full, completed from reference TRBV5-1 and TRBJ1-4, reads KAGVTQTPRYLIKTRGQQVTLSCSPISGHRSVSWYQQTPGQGLQFLFEYFSETQRNKGNFPGRFSGRQFSNSRSEMNVSTLELGDSALYLCASSLDGNYEKLFFGSGTQLSVL.

The chain uses TRBV11-1 and TRBJ1-1, with a weak D call TRBD1 (5 bases). CDR1 and CDR2 from the germline V gene are SGHAT and FQDESV (reference sequence). V lost 5 bases to trimming and J lost 0 bases, with 13 bases between them. The CDR3 loop spans 15 amino acids. The CDR3 sequence is CASSLGRGMNTEAFF. The CDR3 region has the DNA TGTGCCAGCAGCCTTGGACGGGGGATGAACACTGAAGCTTTCTTT.

This sequence joins TRBV4-2 and TRBJ2-2; 9 nucleotides agree with TRBD1. The junction had 6 bases not matched to a gene; V was cut back by 0 bases and J by 4 bases. CDR3 length: 17 amino acids. Germline CDR1 reads LGHNA; CDR2 reads YNFKEQ. CDR3 nucleotides: TGTGCCAGCAGCCAAGAATGGGGACAGGGAGGCACCGGGGAGCTGTTTTTT. Its protein is CASSQEWGQGGTGELFF.

On this clone itself: Other nucleotide sequences from this sample produce the same CDR3. This chain joins TRBV28 and TRBJ2-7, with 7 bases aligning to TRBD2. V shed 2 bases, J shed 1 base, and the junction held 5 bases outside the gene matches. Germline CDR1 and CDR2: MDHEN and SYDVKM. CDR3 length: 15 amino acids. The CDR3 loop is CASSLSGGGSYEQYF. As DNA, the CDR3 is TGTGCCAGCAGTTTAAGTGGCGGGGGATCCTACGAGCAGTACTTC.

The chain joins TRBV7-2 to TRBJ2-7; TRBD2 matches at 12 bases. Per germline, CDR1 SGHTA and CDR2 FQGNSA. The length of the CDR3 is 17 residues. V shed 5 bases, J shed 3 bases, and the junction held 11 bases outside the gene matches. CDR3 loop: CASSPFGQTSGSYEQYF. In nucleotides, the CDR3 is TGTGCCAGCAGCCCTTTCGGCCAGACTAGCGGGAGCTACGAGCAGTACTTC.